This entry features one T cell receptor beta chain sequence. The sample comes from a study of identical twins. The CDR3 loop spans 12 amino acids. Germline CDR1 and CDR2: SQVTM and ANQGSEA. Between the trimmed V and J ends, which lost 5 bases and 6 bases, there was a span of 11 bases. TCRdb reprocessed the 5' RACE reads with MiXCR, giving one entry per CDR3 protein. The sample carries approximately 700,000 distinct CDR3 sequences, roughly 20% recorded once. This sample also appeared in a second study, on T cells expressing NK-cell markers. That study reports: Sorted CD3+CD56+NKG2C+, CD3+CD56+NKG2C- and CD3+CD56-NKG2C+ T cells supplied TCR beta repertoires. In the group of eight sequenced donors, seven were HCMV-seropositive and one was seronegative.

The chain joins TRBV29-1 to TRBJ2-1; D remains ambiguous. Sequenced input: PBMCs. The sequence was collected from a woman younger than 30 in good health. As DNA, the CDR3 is TGCAGCGTTTTAGACATGGGCAATGAGCAGTTCTTC. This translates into CSVLDMGNEQFF.